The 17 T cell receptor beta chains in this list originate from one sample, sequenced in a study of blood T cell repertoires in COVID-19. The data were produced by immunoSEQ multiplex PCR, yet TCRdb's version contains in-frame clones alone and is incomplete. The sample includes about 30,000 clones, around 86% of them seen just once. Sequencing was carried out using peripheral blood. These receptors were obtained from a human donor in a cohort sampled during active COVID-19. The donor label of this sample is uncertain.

Written as DNA, the CDR3 is TGTGCCAGCAGCTTAGCTCAAGAGACCCAGTACTTC. Protein: CASSLAQETQYF. The chain carries TRBV11-2 and TRBJ2-5; D is unclear. CDR3 size: 12 residues. Germline V gene sequence: CDR1 SGHAT, CDR2 FQNNGV. Trimming took off 1 base at V and 2 bases at J, with 2 bases between the two ends.

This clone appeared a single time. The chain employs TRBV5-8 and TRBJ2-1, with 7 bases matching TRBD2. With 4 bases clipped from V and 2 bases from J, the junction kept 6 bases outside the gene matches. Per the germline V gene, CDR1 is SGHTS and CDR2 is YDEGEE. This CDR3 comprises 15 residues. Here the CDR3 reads CASSVSGQTYNEQFF. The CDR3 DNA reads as TGTGCCAGCAGCGTTAGCGGGCAGACCTACAATGAGCAGTTCTTC.

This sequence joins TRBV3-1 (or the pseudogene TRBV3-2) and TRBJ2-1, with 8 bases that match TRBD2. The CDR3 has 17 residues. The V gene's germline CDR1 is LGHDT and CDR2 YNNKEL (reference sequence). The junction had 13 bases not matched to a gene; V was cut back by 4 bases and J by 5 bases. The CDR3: CASSPSGGGRSHNEQFF. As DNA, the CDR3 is TGTGCCAGCAGCCCCTCCGGGGGCGGGAGGAGCCACAATGAGCAGTTCTTC.

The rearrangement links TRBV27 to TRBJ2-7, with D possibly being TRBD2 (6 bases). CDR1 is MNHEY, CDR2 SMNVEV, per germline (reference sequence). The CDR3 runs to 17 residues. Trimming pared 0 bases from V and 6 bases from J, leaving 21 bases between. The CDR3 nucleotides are TGTGCCAGCAGTTTATCGGCAGTTTCTAGCGCGTCTACCGAGCAGTACTTC. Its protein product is CASSLSAVSSASTEQYF.

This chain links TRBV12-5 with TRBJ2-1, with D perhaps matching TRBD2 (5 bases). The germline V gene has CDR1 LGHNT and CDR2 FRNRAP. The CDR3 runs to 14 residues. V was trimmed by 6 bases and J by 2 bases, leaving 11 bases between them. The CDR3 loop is CASGTLGTYNEQFF. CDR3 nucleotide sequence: TGTGCTAGTGGCACACTAGGGACCTACAATGAGCAGTTCTTC.

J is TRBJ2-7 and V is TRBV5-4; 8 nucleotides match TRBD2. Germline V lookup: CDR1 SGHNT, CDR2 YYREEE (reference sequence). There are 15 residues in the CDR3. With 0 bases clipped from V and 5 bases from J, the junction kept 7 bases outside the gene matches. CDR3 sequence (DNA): TGTGCCAGCAGCTTGGGGTATAGCGGGAAAAACGAGCAGTACTTC. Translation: CASSLGYSGKNEQYF.

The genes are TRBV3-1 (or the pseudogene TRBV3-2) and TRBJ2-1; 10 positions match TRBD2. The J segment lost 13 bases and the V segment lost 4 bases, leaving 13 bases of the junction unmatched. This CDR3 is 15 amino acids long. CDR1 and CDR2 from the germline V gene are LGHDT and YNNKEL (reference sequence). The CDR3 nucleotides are TGTGCCAGCAGCCTATATAGCGGGGGGACCCAAGTACAGTTCTTC. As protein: CASSLYSGGTQVQFF.

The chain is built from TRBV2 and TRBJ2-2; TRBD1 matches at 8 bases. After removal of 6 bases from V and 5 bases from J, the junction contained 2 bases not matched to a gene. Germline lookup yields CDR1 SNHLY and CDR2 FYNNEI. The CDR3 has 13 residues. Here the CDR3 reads CASRGQATGELFF. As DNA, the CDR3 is TGTGCCAGCAGGGGACAGGCTACCGGGGAGCTGTTTTTT. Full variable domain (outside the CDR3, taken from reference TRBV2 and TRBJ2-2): EPEVTQTPSHQVTQMGQEVILRCVPISNHLYFYWYRQILGQKVEFLVSFYNNEISEKSEIFDDQFSVERPDGSNFTLKIRSTKLEDSAMYFCASRGQATGELFFGEGSRLTVL.

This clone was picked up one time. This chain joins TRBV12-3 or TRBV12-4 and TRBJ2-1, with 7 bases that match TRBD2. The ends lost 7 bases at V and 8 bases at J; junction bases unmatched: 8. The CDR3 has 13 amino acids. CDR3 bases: TGTGCCAGCAATCCGGGACTAACGGATGAGCAGTTCTTC. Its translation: CASNPGLTDEQFF.

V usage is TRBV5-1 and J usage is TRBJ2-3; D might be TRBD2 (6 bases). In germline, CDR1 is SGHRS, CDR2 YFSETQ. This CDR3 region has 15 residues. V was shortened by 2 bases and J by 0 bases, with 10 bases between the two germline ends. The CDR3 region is CASSFSGASTDTQYF. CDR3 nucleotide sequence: TGCGCCAGCAGCTTTAGCGGAGCTAGCACAGATACGCAGTATTTT.

Written as DNA, the CDR3 is TGCGCCAGCAGCCCCTTCGCGGGAGGTCCGAAAACATACGAGCAGTACTTC. Protein sequence: CASSPFAGGPKTYEQYF. The chain carries TRBV5-1 and TRBJ2-7, with 8 positions matching TRBD2. The V gene end was trimmed by 4 bases and the J gene end by 4 bases; junction bases not matched to a gene: 16. Germline-derived CDR1 and CDR2 are SGHRS and YFSETQ. CDR3 length: 17 amino acids. Full variable domain (missing parts from reference TRBV5-1 and TRBJ2-7): KAGVTQTPRYLIKTRGQQVTLSCSPISGHRSVSWYQQTPGQGLQFLFEYFSETQRNKGNFPGRFSGRQFSNSRSEMNVSTLELGDSALYLCASSPFAGGPKTYEQYFGPGTRLTVT.

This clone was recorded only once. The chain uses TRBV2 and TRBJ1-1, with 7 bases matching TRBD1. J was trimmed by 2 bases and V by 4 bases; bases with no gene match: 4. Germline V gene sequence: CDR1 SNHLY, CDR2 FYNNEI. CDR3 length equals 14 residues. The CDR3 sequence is CASSGDRSNTEAFF. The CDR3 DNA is TGTGCCAGCAGTGGGGACAGAAGCAACACTGAAGCTTTCTTT.

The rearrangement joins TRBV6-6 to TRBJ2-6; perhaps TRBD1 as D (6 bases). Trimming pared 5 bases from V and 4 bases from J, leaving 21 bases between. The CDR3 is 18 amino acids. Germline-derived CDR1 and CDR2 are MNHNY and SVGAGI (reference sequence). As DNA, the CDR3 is TGTGCCAGCAGTCCACCATGGGTGGGGGCAACGGGGGCCAACGTCCTGACTTTC. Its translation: CASSPPWVGATGANVLTF.

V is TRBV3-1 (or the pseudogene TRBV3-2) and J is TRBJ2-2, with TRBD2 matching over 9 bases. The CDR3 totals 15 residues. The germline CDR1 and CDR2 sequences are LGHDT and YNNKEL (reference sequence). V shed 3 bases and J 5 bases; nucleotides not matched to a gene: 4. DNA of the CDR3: TGTGCCAGCAGCCATACGGCGGGGGGGACCGGGGAGCTGTTTTTT. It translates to CASSHTAGGTGELFF.

The CDR3 sequence: CASRGQGSSYEQYF. As DNA, the CDR3 is TGCGCCAGCAGAGGGCAGGGGTCTTCCTACGAGCAGTACTTC. This chain joins TRBV5-1 and TRBJ2-7; TRBD1 might be the D (6 bases). V lost 5 bases to trimming and J lost 1 base, with 13 bases between them. The CDR3 loop spans 14 amino acids. Per the germline V gene, CDR1 is SGHRS and CDR2 is YFSETQ.

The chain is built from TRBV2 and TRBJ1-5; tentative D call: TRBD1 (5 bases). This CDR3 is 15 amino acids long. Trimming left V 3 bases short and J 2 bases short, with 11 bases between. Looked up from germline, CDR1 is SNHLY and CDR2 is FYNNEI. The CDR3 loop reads CASSEGLDGNQPQHF. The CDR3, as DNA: TGTGCCAGCAGTGAGGGGCTGGATGGCAATCAGCCCCAGCATTTT.

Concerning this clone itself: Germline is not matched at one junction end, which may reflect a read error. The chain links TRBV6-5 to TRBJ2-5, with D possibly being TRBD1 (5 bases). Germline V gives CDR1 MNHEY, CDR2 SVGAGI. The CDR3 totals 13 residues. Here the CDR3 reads CASSDSQGETQYF. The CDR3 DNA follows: TGTGCCAGCAGTGACTCTCAGGGAGAGACCCAGTACTTC.